The next 2 T cell receptor beta chains were all read from a single sample in a study of blood T cell repertoires in COVID-19. Sequencing was performed with immunoSEQ multiplex PCR; in TCRdb, only in-frame clones are kept and a portion is missing. The sample lists over 150,000 clones, about 86% seen once, with about 7% in the top ten. The sample taken for sequencing was peripheral blood. The receptor set was obtained from a man in his forties or fifties with active or convalescent COVID-19.

The chain carries TRBV10-3 and TRBJ1-2; 7 bases fit TRBD1. The length of the CDR3 is 16 residues. CDR1 and CDR2 (germline): ENHRY, SYGVKD. V trimming: 2 bases; J trimming: 4 bases; junction bases outside the gene matches: 10. The CDR3: CAISETSTGWSYGYTF. The CDR3 region has the DNA TGTGCCATCAGTGAGACCTCGACAGGGTGGAGCTATGGCTACACCTTC.

J is TRBJ2-1 and V is TRBV7-9; perhaps TRBD1 as D (6 bases). This CDR3 region has 14 residues. V was clipped by 5 bases and J by 9 bases, with 17 bases between them. The germline V gene encodes CDR1 SEHNR and CDR2 FQNEAQ (reference sequence). CDR3 sequence (DNA): TGTGCCAGCAGCCCCCCACAGGGCGGTACTGAGCAGTTCTTC. Amino acid sequence: CASSPPQGGTEQFF. Together with reference TRBV7-9 and TRBJ2-1, the CDR3 gives the full variable domain: DTGVSQNPRHKITKRGQNVTFRCDPISEHNRLYWYRQTLGQGPEFLTYFQNEAQLEKSRLLSDRFSAERPKGSFSTLEIQRTEQGDSAMYLCASSPPQGGTEQFFGPGTRLTVL.